Below, 32 T cell receptor beta chains from the same sample are listed, as sequenced in a study of blood T cells in healthy people across ages. A J-beta primer mix and a sample-barcoded 5' primer were used in a second PCR of about 7 to 12 cycles. TCRdb itself ran the 5' RACE reads through MiXCR, one entry per CDR3 protein. The sample includes 1 million or so distinct CDR3 sequences, approximately 25% of them seen just once. This sample was shared with a second study, whose subject was T cells of mothers and their children.

The sequencing sample was made of blood. All receptors come from a girl aged 2-10 years in good health.

This clonotype came up a few times. The chain couples TRBV29-1 to TRBJ2-3, with D possibly matching TRBD2 (6 bases). The CDR3 is made up of 15 amino acids. V lost 4 bases, J lost 4 bases, and 18 bases lay in between. Germline lookup yields CDR1 SQVTM and CDR2 ANQGSEA. The chain's CDR3 is CSVAGVSSTADTQYF. Here the CDR3 DNA reads TGCAGCGTTGCGGGGGTCAGCTCGACTGCAGATACGCAGTATTTT.

The gene calls are TRBV27 and TRBJ2-1, with 7 positions matching TRBD2. The V segment lost 5 bases and the J segment 6 bases; nucleotides outside the gene matches: 10. The CDR3 has 15 residues. Germline-derived CDR1 and CDR2 are MNHEY and SMNVEV (reference sequence). CDR3 protein: CASSPQWEGFNEQFF. In DNA, the CDR3 is TGTGCCAGCAGTCCCCAGTGGGAGGGTTTCAATGAGCAGTTCTTC.

The genes are TRBV5-1 and TRBJ2-7; 7 positions match TRBD2. The V gene end was trimmed by 1 base and the J gene end by 0 bases; junction bases not matched to a gene: 7. Germline V gene lookup returns CDR1 SGHRS and CDR2 YFSETQ. The CDR3 consists of 16 residues. DNA of the CDR3: TGCGCCAGCAGCTTGAGGCAGAGCGGGACCTCCTACGAGCAGTACTTC. This encodes CASSLRQSGTSYEQYF. The full variable domain, in which reference TRBV5-1 and TRBJ2-7 provide the parts outside the CDR3, is KAGVTQTPRYLIKTRGQQVTLSCSPISGHRSVSWYQQTPGQGLQFLFEYFSETQRNKGNFPGRFSGRQFSNSRSEMNVSTLELGDSALYLCASSLRQSGTSYEQYFGPGTRLTVT.

This clonotype appeared a single time. The chain has TRBV10-3 and TRBJ1-4; no clear D gene. From germline, CDR1 is ENHRY and CDR2 SYGVKD. This CDR3 has 14 residues. V was shortened by 4 bases and J by 8 bases, with 14 bases between the two germline ends. The CDR3 region is CAISGEGLGEKLFF. CDR3 DNA: TGTGCCATCAGTGGGGAGGGTCTTGGAGAAAAACTGTTTTTT.

This clonotype was picked up a small number of times. CDR3 nucleotide sequence: TGTGCCAGCAGCTCAGGAGGGGGGCCCAGGGCCCCAGATACGCAGTATTTT. This sequence encodes CASSSGGGPRAPDTQYF. The rearrangement links TRBV5-6 to TRBJ2-3; D might be TRBD1 or TRBD2, each matching 6 bases. Between the trimmed V and J ends, which lost 3 bases and 4 bases, there was a span of 21 bases. This CDR3 comprises 17 residues. Germline CDR1 reads SGHDT; CDR2 reads YYEEEE.

The chain has TRBV7-8 and TRBJ1-4; the D gene is possibly TRBD1 (6 bases). V lost 2 bases and J lost 3, with 16 bases in between. The CDR3 has 17 residues. CDR1 is SGHVS, CDR2 FQNEAQ, per germline. The CDR3 here is CASSLRDPGASNEKLFF. In DNA form, the CDR3 reads TGTGCCAGCAGCTTACGGGATCCGGGGGCATCTAATGAAAAACTGTTTTTT.

This clonotype has more than one count but fewer than ten. The chain joins TRBV25-1 to TRBJ1-2; D gene unclear. The ends were cut back, 0 bases at V and 6 bases at J, with 20 bases in the middle. Germline V lookup: CDR1 MGHDK, CDR2 SYGVNS. The CDR3 runs 17 residues. CDR3 residues: CASSEYFEERWSDGYTF. The CDR3 nucleotides are TGTGCCAGCAGTGAATATTTCGAGGAGAGGTGGTCGGATGGCTACACCTTC.

The V and J genes are TRBV20-1 and TRBJ2-1; 8 nucleotides match TRBD2. Trimming took 3 bases from V and 1 from J; bases not matched to a gene: 5. The CDR3 covers 15 residues. Germline V gives CDR1 DFQATT, CDR2 SNEGSKA (reference sequence). The CDR3 loop reads CSASGRAMSYNEQFF. In nucleotides, the CDR3 is TGCAGTGCTAGCGGGAGGGCCATGTCCTACAATGAGCAGTTCTTC.

This clonotype was observed a handful of times. This sequence joins TRBV20-1 and TRBJ2-3; 14 bases fit TRBD2. The V gene end was trimmed by 5 bases and the J gene end by 4 bases; junction bases not matched to a gene: 5. There are 15 residues in the CDR3. Germline CDR1 is DFQATT and CDR2 is SNEGSKA (reference sequence). The CDR3, as DNA: TGCAGTGCTCATCCGGGACTAGCGGGAGCAGATACGCAGTATTTT. Translation: CSAHPGLAGADTQYF.

The chain combines TRBV4-2 with TRBJ1-2; TRBD1 might be the D (5 bases). This CDR3 comprises 14 residues. Per germline, CDR1 LGHNA and CDR2 YNFKEQ. V lost 4 bases and J lost 7, with 16 bases in between. CDR3 in DNA: TGTGCCAGCAGCCCTACCCTGAGGGACCTTGGCTACACCTTC. Its protein product is CASSPTLRDLGYTF.

This clonotype was recorded a few times. The rearrangement joins TRBV20-1 to TRBJ1-4; the match to TRBD1 covers 7 bases. Germline V CDR1 and CDR2: DFQATT, SNEGSKA (reference sequence). V was clipped by 6 bases and J by 8 bases; unmatched bases: 9. This CDR3 is 13 amino acids long. CDR3 sequence: CSATRDSHEKLFF. The CDR3 coding sequence is TGCAGTGCCACCCGGGACAGCCACGAAAAACTGTTTTTT.

The chain recombines TRBV14 with TRBJ2-7; the D is unclear. V was pared by 4 bases and J by 3 bases, with 10 bases between. CDR1 and CDR2 from the germline V gene are SGHDN and FVKESK. CDR3 size: 13 residues. The CDR3: CASSLFPDYEQYF. The CDR3 nucleotides read TGTGCCAGCAGCCTGTTCCCAGACTACGAGCAGTACTTC.

V gene TRBV20-1 combines with J gene TRBJ2-5; D call uncertain. With the DNA end fitting TRBJ2-1 better, the J assignment may be wrong. CDR3 size: 14 residues. Germline CDR1 is DFQATT and CDR2 is SNEGSKA (reference sequence). The CDR3 bases are TGCAGTGCTAGATCGCCGGGCCCCTACAATGAGCAGTTCTTC. The encoded protein is CSARSPGPYNEQFF.

The J gene is TRBJ2-2, the V gene TRBV29-1; D is uncertain. Germline loops: CDR1 SQVTM, CDR2 ANQGSEA. V lost 0 bases and J lost 0, with 8 bases in between. The CDR3 is made up of 15 amino acids. CDR3 region: CSVEDRHPNTGELFF. The CDR3 DNA follows: TGCAGCGTTGAAGATAGGCACCCGAACACCGGGGAGCTGTTTTTT.

The chain employs TRBV12-3 or TRBV12-4 and TRBJ1-5; 8 nucleotides match TRBD1. The CDR3 sequence is 17 residues long. The V gene end was trimmed by 7 bases and the J gene end by 0 bases; junction bases not matched to a gene: 11. CDR3 in DNA: TGTGCCAGCACCCTGGACAGGGAGGAATATAGCAATCAGCCCCAGCATTTT. It translates to CASTLDREEYSNQPQHF.

In this sample, this clonotype turned up many times. The chain is built from TRBV29-1 and TRBJ1-2; D is unresolved. V lost 6 bases and J lost 2, with 10 bases in between. CDR3 length equals 12 residues. The germline V gene has CDR1 SQVTM and CDR2 ANQGSEA. CDR3 amino acids: CSVLDENYGYTF. CDR3 coding DNA: TGCAGCGTACTGGACGAGAACTATGGCTACACCTTC.

The chain recombines TRBV9 with TRBJ2-5, with D perhaps TRBD2 (7 bases). Trimming pared 3 bases from V and 4 bases from J, leaving 10 bases between. The germline gives CDR1 SGDLS, CDR2 YYNGEE. CDR3 size: 13 residues. CDR3 sequence (DNA): TGTGCCAGCAGCGAGGGGGGGCCAGAGACCCAGTACTTC. Protein product: CASSEGGPETQYF.

This clonotype appeared a few times. The chain recombines TRBV12-3 or TRBV12-4 with TRBJ2-6; D ambiguous. V was cut by 6 bases and J by 14 bases, with 8 bases left in between. The CDR3 totals 10 residues. Written as DNA, the CDR3 is TGTGCCAGCAGCCTCCAAATCCTGACTTTC. Its translation is CASSLQILTF.

The rearrangement joins TRBV3-1 to TRBJ2-3; a possible D gene is TRBD2 (6 bases). Germline CDR1 LGHDT, CDR2 YNNKEL (reference sequence). The CDR3 extends over 14 amino acids. Deletions cut 3 bases from V and 4 bases from J, with 11 bases between. The CDR3 protein is CASSQALAADTQYF. In DNA form, the CDR3 reads TGTGCCAGCAGCCAGGCACTAGCTGCAGATACGCAGTATTTT.

To note about this clonotype: At one of its ends the junction is not consistent with the germline gene, which may arise from a read error. J is TRBJ2-7 and V is TRBV12-3 or TRBV12-4; 9 nucleotides align to TRBD1. The CDR3 extends over 13 amino acids. Here the CDR3 DNA reads TGTGCCAGCAGTTTAACAGGGGGCCACGAGCGGTACTTC. Protein sequence: CASSLTGGHERYF.

The gene calls are TRBV28 and TRBJ2-7; weak D call: TRBD1 (6 bases). V was cut by 3 bases and J by 2 bases, with 14 bases left in between. The CDR3 runs to 15 residues. CDR1 is MDHEN, CDR2 SYDVKM, per germline. DNA of the CDR3: TGTGCCAGCAGTTTTTCAGGGGACCCCCCCTACGAGCAGTACTTC. Protein product: CASSFSGDPPYEQYF.

The chain recombines TRBV10-1 with TRBJ2-1; 13 nucleotides agree with TRBD2. The CDR3 is 16 residues long. V dropped 6 bases and J dropped 7; count of bases not matched to a gene: 9. Germline CDR1 reads WNHNN; CDR2 reads SYGVQD (reference sequence). CDR3 in amino acids: CASSRRLAGGTNEQFF. The DNA of the CDR3 is TGCGCCAGCAGCCGTCGACTAGCGGGGGGTACAAATGAGCAGTTCTTC.

The gene calls are TRBV6-5 and TRBJ2-5; D is unclear. V was trimmed by 2 bases and J by 1 base, leaving 8 bases between them. The CDR3 length is 14 residues. The germline gives CDR1 MNHEY, CDR2 SVGAGI. As DNA, the CDR3 is TGTGCCAGCAGTTACGAGCTTACCCAAGAGACCCAGTACTTC. It specifies CASSYELTQETQYF.

A few counts support this clonotype. This chain uses TRBV7-2 with TRBJ2-5; 8 nucleotides line up with TRBD1. The DNA matches TRBJ2-7 better at its end, which makes the J call doubtful. Germline-derived CDR1 and CDR2 are SGHTA and FQGNSA. This CDR3 region has 14 residues. CDR3 loop: CASNSGQGSYEQYF. CDR3 DNA: TGTGCCAGCAACTCAGGACAGGGCTCCTACGAGCAGTACTTC.

The chain couples TRBV29-1 to TRBJ1-1, with 8 bases that match TRBD1. Germline CDR1 reads SQVTM; CDR2 reads ANQGSEA. CDR3 length: 13 residues. Trimming removed 8 bases from V and 1 base from J; junction bases left unmatched: 6. As DNA, the CDR3 is TGCAGCCTAATGACAGGGGCGAACACTGAAGCTTTCTTT. Protein: CSLMTGANTEAFF. Based on the CDR3 plus reference TRBV29-1 and TRBJ1-1, the full variable domain is SAVISQKPSRDICQRGTSLTIQCQVDSQVTMMFWYRQQPGQSLTLIATANQGSEATYESGFVIDKFPISRPNLTFSTLTVSNMSPEDSSIYLCSLMTGANTEAFFGQGTRLTVV.

The rearrangement links TRBV10-3 to TRBJ2-5; unclear D gene. In germline, CDR1 is ENHRY, CDR2 SYGVKD. This CDR3 has 16 residues. V shed 7 bases and J shed 0 bases, with 18 bases lying between them. CDR3 nucleotides: TGTGCCATCACTCCTTCCCTCGACGGCTACCAAGAGACCCAGTACTTC. Amino acids: CAITPSLDGYQETQYF.

This clonotype was seen a few times. The chain has TRBV5-1 and TRBJ1-1; unclear D gene. This CDR3 spans 15 amino acids. Germline loops: CDR1 SGHRS, CDR2 YFSETQ. The V gene lost 0 bases and the J gene lost 5 bases, with 14 bases spanning the gap. CDR3 residues: CASSLARRRRTEAFF. CDR3 nucleotide sequence: TGCGCCAGCAGCTTGGCCCGACGCAGGCGGACTGAAGCTTTCTTT.

In this sample, this clonotype turned up a few times. The J gene is TRBJ2-6, the V gene TRBV7-2; TRBD2 agrees at 13 bases. Germline-derived CDR1 and CDR2 are SGHTA and FQGNSA. This CDR3 has 21 residues. The trim removed 5 bases at V and 4 bases at J, leaving 17 bases unmatched. CDR3 DNA sequence: TGTGCCAGCAGCCCAAGGACTAGCGGGAGTGGGGGAAGGTCCGGGGCCAACGTCCTGACTTTC. It translates to CASSPRTSGSGGRSGANVLTF.

The chain combines TRBV2 with TRBJ2-7; unclear D gene. V was pared by 7 bases and J by 2 bases, with 15 bases between. The CDR3 spans 14 residues. Germline V gene data show CDR1 as SNHLY and CDR2 as FYNNEI. The CDR3 spells CASTVTRETYEQYF. CDR3 sequence (DNA): TGTGCCAGCACGGTTACTCGTGAGACCTACGAGCAGTACTTC.

CDR3 DNA: TGCGCCAGCAGCATAGGGGACAGGAGTAGCACAGATACGCAGTATTTT. This sequence encodes CASSIGDRSSTDTQYF. V and J are TRBV5-1 and TRBJ2-3; 8 nucleotides line up with TRBD1. The CDR3 sequence is 16 residues long. Germline V gene data show CDR1 as SGHRS and CDR2 as YFSETQ. V trimming: 4 bases; J trimming: 0 bases; junction bases outside the gene matches: 7.

V gene TRBV12-3 or TRBV12-4 combines with J gene TRBJ2-1; a possible D gene is TRBD2 (5 bases). The DNA end lines up better with TRBJ2-5; the J call may be wrong. The CDR3 is 15 residues long. CDR3 sequence reads: CASSSLRSERETQYF. CDR3 nucleotides: TGTGCCAGCAGTTCCCTCCGGTCGGAGCGGGAGACCCAGTACTTC.

This chain links TRBV29-1 with TRBJ2-2; D remains unclear. Trimming shortened V by 4 bases and J by 7 bases, and 10 bases separated the two germline ends. Germline CDR1 SQVTM, CDR2 ANQGSEA. The CDR3 length is 12 residues. The CDR3 loop reads CSVVDPLGELFF. The CDR3 DNA follows: TGCAGCGTTGTGGACCCCCTCGGGGAGCTGTTTTTT.